The present T cell receptor beta chain was sequenced within a study of blood T cell repertoires in COVID-19. Study-level background: From the United States, Italy and Spain came samples of acute and convalescent COVID-19.

Method: immunoSEQ multiplex PCR; TCRdb's copy keeps in-frame clones and lacks some. The table shows 330,000 or so clones, with more than 70% occurring only once. This CDR3 region has 15 residues. V dropped 4 bases and J dropped 2; count of bases not matched to a gene: 2. Germline CDR1 and CDR2: LGHDT and YNNKEL (reference sequence). Individuals aged about 18 to 100 years were recruited from 24 US areas. Cohort placement rested on clinical history that participants reported themselves. This sequence originates from a young woman who had been exposed to COVID-19. The rearrangement uses TRBV3-1 (or the pseudogene TRBV3-2) and TRBJ2-7; 13 bases are shared with TRBD2. The sample was PBMCs or T cells enriched from blood (not recorded which). CDR3 protein: CASSLGLAGAYEQYF. In DNA, the CDR3 is TGTGCCAGCAGCCTTGGACTAGCGGGAGCCTACGAGCAGTACTTC.